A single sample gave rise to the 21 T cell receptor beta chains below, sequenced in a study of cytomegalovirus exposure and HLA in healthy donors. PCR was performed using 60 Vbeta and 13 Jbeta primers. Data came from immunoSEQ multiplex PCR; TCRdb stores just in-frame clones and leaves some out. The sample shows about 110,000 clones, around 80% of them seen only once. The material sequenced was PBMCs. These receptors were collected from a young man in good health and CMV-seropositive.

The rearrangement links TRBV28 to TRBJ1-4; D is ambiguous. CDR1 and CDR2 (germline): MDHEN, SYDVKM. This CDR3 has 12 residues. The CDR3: CARCGLREKLFF. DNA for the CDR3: TGTGCTCGCTGCGGTCTGCGCGAAAAACTGTTTTTT.

CDR3 sequence: CASSLSPDRVSGYTF. The CDR3 coding sequence is TGTGCCAGCAGCTTAAGTCCGGACAGGGTTAGTGGCTACACCTTC. V gene TRBV11-2 combines with J gene TRBJ1-2, with 8 bases identical to TRBD1. Germline V lookup: CDR1 SGHAT, CDR2 FQNNGV. CDR3 length: 15 residues. The V gene end was trimmed by 2 bases and the J gene end by 7 bases; junction bases not matched to a gene: 9.

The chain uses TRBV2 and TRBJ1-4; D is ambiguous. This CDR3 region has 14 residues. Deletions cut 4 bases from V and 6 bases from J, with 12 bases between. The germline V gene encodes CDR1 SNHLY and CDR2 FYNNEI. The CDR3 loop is CASSVKGRDEKLFF. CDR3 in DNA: TGTGCCAGCAGTGTAAAAGGTCGGGATGAAAAACTGTTTTTT.

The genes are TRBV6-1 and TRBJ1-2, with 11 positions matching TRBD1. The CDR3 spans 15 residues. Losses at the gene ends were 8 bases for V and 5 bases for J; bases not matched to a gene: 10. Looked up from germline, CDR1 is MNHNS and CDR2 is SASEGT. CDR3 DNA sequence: TGTGCCAGCCAGGAGGTTTGGGACAGGGGGTATGGCTACACCTTC. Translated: CASQEVWDRGYGYTF.

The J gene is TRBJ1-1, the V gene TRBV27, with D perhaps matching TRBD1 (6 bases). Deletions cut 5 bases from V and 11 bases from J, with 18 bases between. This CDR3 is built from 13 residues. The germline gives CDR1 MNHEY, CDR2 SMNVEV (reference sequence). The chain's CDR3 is CASSLSGAADAFF. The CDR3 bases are TGTGCCAGCAGTCTCTCAGGGGCCGCCGACGCTTTCTTT.

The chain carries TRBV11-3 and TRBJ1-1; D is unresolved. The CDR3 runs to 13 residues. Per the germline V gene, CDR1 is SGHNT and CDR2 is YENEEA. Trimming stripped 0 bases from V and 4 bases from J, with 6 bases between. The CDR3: CASSLDRGTEAFF. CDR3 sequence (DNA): TGTGCCAGCAGCTTAGATCGGGGCACTGAAGCTTTCTTT.

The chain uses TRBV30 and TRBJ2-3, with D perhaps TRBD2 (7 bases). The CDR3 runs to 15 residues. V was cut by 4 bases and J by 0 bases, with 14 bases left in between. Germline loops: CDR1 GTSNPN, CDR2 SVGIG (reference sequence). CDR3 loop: CAWKGGLRSTDTQYF. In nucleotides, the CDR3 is TGTGCCTGGAAGGGGGGGCTAAGGAGCACAGATACGCAGTATTTT.

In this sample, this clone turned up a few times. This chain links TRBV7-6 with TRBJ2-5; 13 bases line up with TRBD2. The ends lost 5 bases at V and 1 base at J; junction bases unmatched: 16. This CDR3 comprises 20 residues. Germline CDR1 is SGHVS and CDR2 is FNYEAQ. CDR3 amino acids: CASSPRLRLAGGRGQETQYF. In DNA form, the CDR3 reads TGTGCCAGCAGCCCAAGATTAAGACTAGCGGGAGGTCGAGGCCAAGAGACCCAGTACTTC. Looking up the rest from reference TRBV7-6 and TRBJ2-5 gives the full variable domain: GAGVSQSPRYKVTKRGQDVALRCDPISGHVSLYWYRQALGQGPEFLTYFNYEAQQDKSGLPNDRFSAERPEGSISTLTIQRTEQRDSAMYRCASSPRLRLAGGRGQETQYFGPGTRLLVL.

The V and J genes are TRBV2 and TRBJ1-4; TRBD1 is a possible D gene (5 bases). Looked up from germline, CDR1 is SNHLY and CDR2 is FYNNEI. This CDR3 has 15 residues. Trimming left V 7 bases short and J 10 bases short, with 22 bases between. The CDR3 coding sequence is TGTGCCAGCATCGAATCAGGGTGGTCTCATAGAAAACTGTTTTTT. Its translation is CASIESGWSHRKLFF.

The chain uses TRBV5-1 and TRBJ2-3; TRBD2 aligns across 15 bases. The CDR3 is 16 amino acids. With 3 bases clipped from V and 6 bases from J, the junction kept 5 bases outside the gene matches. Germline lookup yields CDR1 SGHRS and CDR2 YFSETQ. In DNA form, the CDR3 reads TGCGCCAGCAGCTCGGGACTAGCGGGAGGATTGGATACGCAGTATTTT. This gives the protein CASSSGLAGGLDTQYF.

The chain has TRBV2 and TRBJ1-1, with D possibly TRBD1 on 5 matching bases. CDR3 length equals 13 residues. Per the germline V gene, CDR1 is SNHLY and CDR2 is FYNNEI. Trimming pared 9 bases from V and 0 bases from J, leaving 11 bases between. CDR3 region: CASKTEMNTEAFF. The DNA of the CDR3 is TGTGCCAGTAAGACAGAGATGAACACTGAAGCTTTCTTT.

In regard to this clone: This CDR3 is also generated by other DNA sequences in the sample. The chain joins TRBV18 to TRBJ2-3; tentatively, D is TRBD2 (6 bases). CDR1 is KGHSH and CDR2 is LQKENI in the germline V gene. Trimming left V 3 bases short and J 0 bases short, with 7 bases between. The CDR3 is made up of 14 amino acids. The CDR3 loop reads CASSPGLSTDTQYF. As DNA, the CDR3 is TGTGCCAGCTCACCGGGACTTAGCACAGATACGCAGTATTTT.

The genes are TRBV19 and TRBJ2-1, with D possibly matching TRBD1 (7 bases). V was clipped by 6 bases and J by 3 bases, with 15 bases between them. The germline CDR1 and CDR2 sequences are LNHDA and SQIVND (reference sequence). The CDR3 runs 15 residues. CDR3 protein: CASSQGQGGYNEQFF. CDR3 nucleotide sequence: TGTGCCAGTAGCCAGGGGCAGGGGGGCTACAATGAGCAGTTCTTC.

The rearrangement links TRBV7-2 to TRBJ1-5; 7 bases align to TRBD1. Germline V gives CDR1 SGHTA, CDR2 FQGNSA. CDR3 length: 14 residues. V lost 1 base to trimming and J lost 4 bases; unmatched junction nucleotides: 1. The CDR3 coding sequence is TGTGCCAGCAGCTTAGTACAGGGGAATCAGCCCCAGCATTTT. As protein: CASSLVQGNQPQHF.

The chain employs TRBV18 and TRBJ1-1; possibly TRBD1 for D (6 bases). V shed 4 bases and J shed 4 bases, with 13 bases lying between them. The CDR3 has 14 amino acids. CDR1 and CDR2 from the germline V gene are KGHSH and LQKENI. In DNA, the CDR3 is TGTGCCAGCTCACGGTTACAGGGCCCCACTGAAGCTTTCTTT. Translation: CASSRLQGPTEAFF.

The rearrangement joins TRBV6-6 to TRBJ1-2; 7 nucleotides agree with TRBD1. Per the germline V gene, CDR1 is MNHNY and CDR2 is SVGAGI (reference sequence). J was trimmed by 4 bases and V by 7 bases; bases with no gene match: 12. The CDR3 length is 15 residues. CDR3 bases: TGTGCCAGCAATCACCTTCACAGGGGAAGCTATGGCTACACCTTC. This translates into CASNHLHRGSYGYTF.

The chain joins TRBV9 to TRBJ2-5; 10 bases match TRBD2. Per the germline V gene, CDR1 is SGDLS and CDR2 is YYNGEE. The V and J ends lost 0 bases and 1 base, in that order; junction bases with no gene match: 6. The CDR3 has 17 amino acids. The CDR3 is CASSVARASGGQETQYF. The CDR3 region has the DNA TGTGCCAGCAGCGTAGCGAGGGCTAGCGGGGGCCAAGAGACCCAGTACTTC.

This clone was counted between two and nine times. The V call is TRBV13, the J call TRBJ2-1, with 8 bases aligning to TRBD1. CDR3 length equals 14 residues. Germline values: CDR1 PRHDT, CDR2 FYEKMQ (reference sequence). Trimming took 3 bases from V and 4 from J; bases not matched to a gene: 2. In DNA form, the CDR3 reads TGTGCCAGCAGCTTGACAGGGGATTACAATGAGCAGTTCTTC. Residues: CASSLTGDYNEQFF.

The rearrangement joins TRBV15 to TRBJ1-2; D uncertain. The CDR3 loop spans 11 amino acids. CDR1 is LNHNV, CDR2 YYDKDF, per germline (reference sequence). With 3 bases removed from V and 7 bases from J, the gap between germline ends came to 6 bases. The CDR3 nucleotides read TGTGCCACCAGCAGGGGGAGTGGCTACACCTTC. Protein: CATSRGSGYTF.

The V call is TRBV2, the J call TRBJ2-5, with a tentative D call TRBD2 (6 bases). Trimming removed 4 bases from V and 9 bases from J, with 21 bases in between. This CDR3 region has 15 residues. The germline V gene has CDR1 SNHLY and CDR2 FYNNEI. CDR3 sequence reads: CASSVFGHTGVAQYF. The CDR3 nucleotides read TGTGCCAGCAGTGTATTTGGTCATACGGGAGTGGCCCAGTACTTC.

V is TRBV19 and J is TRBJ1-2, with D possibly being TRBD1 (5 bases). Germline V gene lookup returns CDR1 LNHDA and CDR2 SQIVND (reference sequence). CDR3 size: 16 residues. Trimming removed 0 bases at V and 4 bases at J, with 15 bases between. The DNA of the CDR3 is TGTGCCAGTAGTATAGATGACGCCCGGACAAGCTATGGCTACACCTTC. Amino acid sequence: CASSIDDARTSYGYTF.